A selection of T cell receptor beta chains follows, all from one sample in a study of cytomegalovirus exposure and HLA in healthy donors. The assay was immunoSEQ multiplex PCR, and TCRdb's table has in-frame clones only and misses some. Of fewer than 100,000 clones in the sample, around 80% were seen once. What was sequenced was PBMCs. The receptors come from an older woman in good health and CMV-seronegative. Both conserved end residues are part of each CDR3. Each record gives: V gene, D gene, J gene, clone size, CDR3 DNA, CDR3 protein. The D gene is left open where the match is weak. Not all rows give a size; the values are once, few, many and, for expanded clones, a class.

V: TRBV7-2; D: TRBD1; J: TRBJ1-2; size: NA; DNA: TGTGCCAGCAGCCCTACAGGGACAGGTGTTCCCGGCTACACCTTC; CDR3: CASSPTGTGVPGYTF
V: TRBV6-5; D: NA; J: TRBJ1-5; size: once; DNA: TGTGCCAGCAGTGAGCGGGGCCAGCCCCAGCATTTT; CDR3: CASSERGQPQHF
V: TRBV2; D: NA; J: TRBJ2-5; size: NA; DNA: TGTGCCAGCAGTCGGGACTTCAGGGAGACCCAGTACTTC; CDR3: CASSRDFRETQYF
V: TRBV18; D: NA; J: TRBJ2-7; size: NA; DNA: TGTGCCAGCTCCCAAGTGGTACAGGCAACCTACGAGCAGTACTTC; CDR3: CASSQVVQATYEQYF
V: TRBV28; D: NA; J: TRBJ1-4; size: NA; DNA: TGTGCCAGCAGAGAAACAGCTAATGAAAAACTGTTTTTT; CDR3: CASRETANEKLFF
V: TRBV7-8; D: TRBD1; J: TRBJ1-4; size: NA; DNA: TGTGCCAGCAGCTTAGGGACAGGGGGCTCTGAAAAACTGTTTTTT; CDR3: CASSLGTGGSEKLFF
V: TRBV18; D: TRBD2; J: TRBJ2-1; size: once; DNA: TGTGCCAGCTCACCCGGACTAGCGGAGTACAATGAGCAGTTCTTC; CDR3: CASSPGLAEYNEQFF
V: TRBV7-9; D: NA; J: TRBJ1-1; size: NA; DNA: TGTGCCAGCAGCTTTCAAGGGGCGGGAACTGAAGCTTTCTTT; CDR3: CASSFQGAGTEAFF
V: TRBV7-9; D: NA; J: TRBJ1-1; size: NA; DNA: TGTGCCAGCAGCTTAGTGGGAGGGGGACCGGACACTGAAGCTTTCTTT; CDR3: CASSLVGGGPDTEAFF
V: TRBV2; D: NA; J: TRBJ2-7; size: NA; DNA: TGTGCCAGCAGGGAGCAGGGGGGCATCTCCTACGAGCAGTACTTC; CDR3: CASREQGGISYEQYF
V: TRBV28; D: TRBD1; J: TRBJ2-7; size: NA; DNA: TGTGCCAGCAGTTTAGGACAGGGGTCCTGGTACGAGCAGTACTTC; CDR3: CASSLGQGSWYEQYF
V: TRBV14; D: TRBD2; J: TRBJ2-3; size: NA; DNA: TGTGCCAGCAGCCATGGGCGGGAGCTTACAGATACGCAGTATTTT; CDR3: CASSHGRELTDTQYF
V: TRBV4-2; D: NA; J: TRBJ1-4; size: few; DNA: TGTGCCAGCAGCCAAGTAGAAGGGGCTGGAGAAAAACTGTTTTTT; CDR3: CASSQVEGAGEKLFF
V: TRBV5-1; D: NA; J: TRBJ2-7; size: NA; DNA: TGCGCCAGCAGCTTGGCCGCAGGGTCCTACAAGCAGTACTTC; CDR3: CASSLAAGSYKQYF
V: TRBV7-9; D: TRBD1; J: TRBJ2-3; size: NA; DNA: TGTGCCAGCAGCTTAGGCAGGGGGACAGATACGCAGTATTTT; CDR3: CASSLGRGTDTQYF
V: TRBV7-2; D: TRBD1; J: TRBJ1-2; size: NA; DNA: TGTGCCAGCAGCCGGACAGGGACGAACTATGGCTACACCTTC; CDR3: CASSRTGTNYGYTF
V: TRBV6-1; D: TRBD1; J: TRBJ1-1; size: NA; DNA: TGTGCCAGCAGTGTCGGACCCGTAGGGGGCAGCGGCACTGAAGCTTTCTTT; CDR3: CASSVGPVGGSGTEAFF